The clone carrying this T cell receptor beta chain was recorded a few times. Its antigen remains unidentified. Library construction for TCR beta used iRepertoire HTBI primers and Arm-PCR of CDR3 regions. In the study's own analysis: The samples included approximately 60 TRBV and some 15 TRBJ segments. Using its own MiXCR run on the multiplex PCR reads, TCRdb lists one record per CDR3 protein. V and J calls and clone size were set by TCRdb, not the authors. Of about 470,000 distinct CDR3 sequences listed, approximately 21% were seen once; the top ten hold roughly 7%. Noted time point: persistent/refractory GD, antithyroid drugs over 5 years with positive TRAb. The TCR library was made from RNA extracted from PBMCs. The source of the sample is a study of regulatory T cells in long-lasting Graves disease. Study-level background: Patients with persistent Graves' disease had over 5 years of antithyroid drugs and persistent TSH receptor antibodies. The study's findings and limits: Persistent disease showed a preference for TRBV28, TRBJ1-2 and TRBJ2-5.

The V gene end was trimmed by 6 bases and the J gene end by 8 bases; junction bases not matched to a gene: 6. Germline CDR1 is MNHNS and CDR2 is SASEGT. The CDR3 has 14 amino acids. Sequencing used peripheral blood mononuclear cells (PBMCs), obtained when the disease was refractory, from a patient treated with antithyroid drugs. The sequence derives from a female donor with Graves disease. The rearrangement uses TRBV6-1 and TRBJ1-6, with 8 bases aligning to TRBD1. Here the CDR3 reads CASSRLDRDSPLHF. CDR3 bases: TGTGCCAGCAGCCGCCTGGACAGGGATTCACCCCTCCACTTT.